The sequence of this T cell receptor beta chain was determined in a study of T cell responses to AZD1222 COVID-19 vaccine. Study results and caveats: CD4 TCRs linked to vaccination spanned spike, dominating at 160-218 and 743-854.

A word on this clone: Its antigen is still unknown.

TCRdb's copy holds only in-frame clones and misses some; the assay was immunoSEQ multiplex PCR. Altogether approximately 84,000 clones are present, approximately 85% being singletons, with the ten largest covering more than 9%. The germline gives CDR1 DFQATT, CDR2 SNEGSKA (reference sequence). The CDR3 is 15 amino acids. V dropped 3 bases and J dropped 0 bases, with 12 bases sitting between them. This receptor was identified in an adult who received the AZD1222 COVID-19 vaccine. The specimen comprised peripheral blood, sampled 28 days after the second AZD1222 dose. This rearrangement joins TRBV20-1 to TRBJ1-5; no firm D call. CDR3 in amino acids: CSASPELFSNQPQHF. The DNA of the CDR3 is TGCAGTGCTAGTCCAGAACTCTTTAGCAATCAGCCCCAGCATTTT.